The 25 T cell receptor beta chains presented below share a single source sample, sequenced in a study of response to subunit inactivated influenza vaccine. TCRdb re-called the RT-PCR reads with MiXCR, one entry per CDR3 protein. The sample yields about 830,000 distinct CDR3 sequences, 15% to 20% seen once. The sample consisted of PBMCs from blood, taken 5 days after vaccination. The receptors shown here come from a man aged 45 to 65 who received an inactivated influenza vaccine.

The chain links TRBV7-6 to TRBJ2-7; 8 bases line up with TRBD2. V shed 2 bases, J shed 3 bases, and the junction held 6 bases outside the gene matches. The CDR3 totals 15 residues. Germline CDR1 and CDR2: SGHVS and FNYEAQ. CDR3: CASSLRAGAYYEQYF. CDR3 DNA sequence: TGTGCCAGCAGCTTACGAGCGGGAGCTTACTACGAGCAGTACTTC.

A few counts support this clonotype. V usage is TRBV6-1 and J usage is TRBJ2-1; no clear D. The CDR3 covers 15 residues. Between the trimmed V and J ends, which lost 1 base and 7 bases, there was a span of 14 bases. CDR1 and CDR2 from the germline V gene are MNHNS and SASEGT. CDR3 DNA: TGTGCCAGCAGTGAAGTGGGGATGGGCCATAATGAGCAGTTCTTC. This codes for CASSEVGMGHNEQFF.

This clonotype came up a few times. The chain employs TRBV24-1 and TRBJ1-5, with TRBD1 matching 7 bases. This CDR3 contains 16 residues. The germline gives CDR1 KGHDR, CDR2 SFDVKD. J gave up 1 base and V 4 bases, and 6 bases lay outside the gene matches. The CDR3 coding sequence is TGTGCCACCAGTGACGTAACAGGGGACAGCAATCAGCCCCAGCATTTT. This codes for CATSDVTGDSNQPQHF.

This rearrangement joins TRBV20-1 to TRBJ2-3; D possibly corresponds to TRBD2 (5 bases). The CDR3 runs 13 residues. In germline, CDR1 is DFQATT, CDR2 SNEGSKA (reference sequence). With 4 bases removed from V and 3 bases from J, the gap between germline ends came to 11 bases. The CDR3 region is CSATEPGTDTQYF. Written as DNA, the CDR3 is TGCAGTGCTACCGAGCCGGGGACAGATACGCAGTATTTT.

This clonotype turned up a few times. The rearrangement joins TRBV5-5 to TRBJ1-3; D not certain. The germline V gene encodes CDR1 SGHKS and CDR2 YYEKEE (reference sequence). This CDR3 has 14 residues. The V end lost 0 bases, the J end lost 0 bases, and 4 bases lay between the germline ends. CDR3 nucleotide sequence: TGTGCCAGCAGCTTGGCCCTCTCTGGAAACACCATATATTTT. Translating it yields CASSLALSGNTIYF.

The gene calls are TRBV6-2 or TRBV6-3 and TRBJ1-1; 8 bases are a match to TRBD1. CDR1 and CDR2 (germline): MNHEY, SVGEGT. The V and J ends lost 5 bases and 1 base, in that order; junction bases with no gene match: 15. This CDR3 region has 18 residues. The CDR3 sequence is CASSLPSFGQGTNTEAFF. The CDR3 nucleotides read TGTGCCAGCAGTCTCCCCTCGTTTGGACAGGGAACGAACACTGAAGCTTTCTTT.

The genes are TRBV6-1 and TRBJ1-2; 7 positions match TRBD1. The ends lost 4 bases at V and 4 bases at J; junction bases unmatched: 3. The germline CDR1 and CDR2 sequences are MNHNS and SASEGT. This CDR3 comprises 13 residues. In nucleotides, the CDR3 is TGTGCCAGCAGTGCCGGGACAGTCTATGGCTACACCTTC. Its protein product is CASSAGTVYGYTF.

Written as DNA, the CDR3 is TGTGCCAGCAGCTTAGCGGTTGGATCAGATACGCAGTATTTT. It specifies CASSLAVGSDTQYF. This chain links TRBV7-8 with TRBJ2-3; D is ambiguous. Trimming took off 0 bases at V and 4 bases at J, with 8 bases between the two ends. CDR1 is SGHVS, CDR2 FQNEAQ, per germline. This CDR3 has 14 amino acids.

This chain links TRBV7-9 with TRBJ1-2, with D possibly matching TRBD1 (5 bases). The CDR3 sequence is 13 residues long. Trimming cost V 2 bases and J 7 bases, with 11 bases left between them. The germline V gene encodes CDR1 SEHNR and CDR2 FQNEAQ (reference sequence). The CDR3 here is CASSLIQGRGYTF. In nucleotides, the CDR3 is TGTGCCAGCAGCTTAATCCAGGGCCGTGGCTACACCTTC.

The table lists this clonotype with a few counts. V and J are TRBV5-1 and TRBJ1-1; D gene ambiguous. The CDR3 consists of 15 residues. The germline V and J ends were trimmed by 1 base and 1 base, with 11 bases remaining between them. Germline lookup yields CDR1 SGHRS and CDR2 YFSETQ. CDR3 sequence (DNA): TGCGCCAGCAGCTTGCGGCACGACCCGAACACTGAAGCTTTCTTT. Its translation: CASSLRHDPNTEAFF.

This clonotype was found a few times. The chain uses TRBV7-9 and TRBJ1-5, with no clear D. The CDR3 extends over 12 amino acids. Looked up from germline, CDR1 is SEHNR and CDR2 is FQNEAQ (reference sequence). V lost 5 bases, J lost 4 bases, and 6 bases lay in between. In nucleotides, the CDR3 is TGTGCCAGCAGCCCGGGGAATCAGCCCCAGCATTTT. Translated: CASSPGNQPQHF.

The CDR3 sequence is CASGTSGEETQYF. The CDR3 region has the DNA TGCGCCAGCGGGACTAGCGGGGAAGAGACCCAGTACTTC. The V and J genes are TRBV5-1 and TRBJ2-5; 13 bases are a match to TRBD2. V shed 7 bases and J 3 bases; nucleotides not matched to a gene: 0. This CDR3 is built from 13 residues. Germline lookup yields CDR1 SGHRS and CDR2 YFSETQ.

This clonotype turned up a few times. The chain is built from TRBV11-2 and TRBJ2-3; TRBD2 aligns across 16 bases. The CDR3 consists of 18 residues. Trimming at V came to 2 bases and at J to 7 bases, leaving 9 bases not matched to a gene. Germline V gene sequence: CDR1 SGHAT, CDR2 FQNNGV. This CDR3 is CASSLTGTSGGAANTQYF. CDR3 in DNA: TGTGCCAGCAGCTTAACCGGGACTAGCGGGGGGGCTGCGAATACGCAGTATTTT.

This clonotype was found many times. The rearrangement uses TRBV18 and TRBJ2-1; 8 bases align to TRBD1. The CDR3 consists of 15 residues. Germline values: CDR1 KGHSH, CDR2 LQKENI. J lost 6 bases, V lost 0 bases, and 4 bases had no gene match. CDR3 region: CASSPPEDRVNEQFF. The DNA for the CDR3 is TGTGCCAGCTCACCACCGGAGGACAGGGTCAATGAGCAGTTCTTC.

The sample holds a few counts of this clonotype. The chain couples TRBV28 to TRBJ2-5; 8 nucleotides match TRBD1. CDR3 length: 13 residues. V shed 5 bases and J 7 bases; nucleotides not matched to a gene: 6. The V gene's germline CDR1 is MDHEN and CDR2 SYDVKM. CDR3 in DNA: TGTGCCAGCAGTCGACAGGGGATAAGGACCCAGTACTTC. Its protein product is CASSRQGIRTQYF.

The chain joins TRBV9 to TRBJ2-1, with 13 bases aligning to TRBD2. The V and J ends lost 5 bases and 3 bases, in that order; junction bases with no gene match: 5. CDR3 length equals 16 residues. Germline CDR1 is SGDLS and CDR2 is YYNGEE. DNA of the CDR3: TGTGCCAGCAGTCCGAGACTAGCGGGAGGCTACAATGAGCAGTTCTTC. Translated, it gives CASSPRLAGGYNEQFF.

The chain is built from TRBV5-1 and TRBJ1-5, with D uncertain. The germline CDR1 and CDR2 sequences are SGHRS and YFSETQ. The V and J ends lost 2 bases and 4 bases respectively, with 7 bases between them. The CDR3 spans 13 residues. This CDR3 reads CASSFEGNQPQHF. The CDR3 nucleotides are TGCGCCAGCAGCTTCGAGGGTAATCAGCCCCAGCATTTT.

This clonotype showed up just a few times. V is TRBV6-5 and J is TRBJ1-2; D is ambiguous. V dropped 4 bases and J dropped 4 bases, with 13 bases sitting between them. Looked up from germline, CDR1 is MNHEY and CDR2 is SVGAGI. The CDR3 loop spans 14 amino acids. The CDR3 nucleotides are TGTGCCAGCAGTTCTTCCGGCCAACGCTATGGCTACACCTTC. This sequence encodes CASSSSGQRYGYTF.

The V call is TRBV6-6, the J call TRBJ2-7; D tentatively reads TRBD1 or TRBD2 (5 bases each). Germline V lookup: CDR1 MNHNY, CDR2 SVGAGI (reference sequence). This CDR3 has 13 amino acids. V dropped 6 bases and J dropped 4 bases, with 13 bases sitting between them. CDR3 residues: CASSQMGVYEQYF. The CDR3 DNA follows: TGTGCCAGCAGCCAGATGGGGGTTTACGAGCAGTACTTC.

This clonotype occurred many times. The rearrangement uses TRBV7-9 and TRBJ1-1, with 9 bases aligning to TRBD1. V shed 3 bases, J shed 6 bases, and the junction held 2 bases outside the gene matches. The germline V gene has CDR1 SEHNR and CDR2 FQNEAQ (reference sequence). This CDR3 contains 13 residues. The CDR3, as DNA: TGTGCCAGCAGCTTGGGACAGGGACCTGAAGCTTTCTTT. Its protein is CASSLGQGPEAFF.

This rearrangement joins TRBV30 to TRBJ2-2, with no clear D. This CDR3 comprises 11 residues. Germline V gives CDR1 GTSNPN, CDR2 SVGIG (reference sequence). The V gene lost 5 bases and the J gene lost 6 bases, with 7 bases spanning the gap. The CDR3 DNA sequence: TGTGCCTGGCTTAGAGCCGGGGAGCTGTTTTTT. This encodes CAWLRAGELFF.

This clonotype occurred a few times. The rearrangement joins TRBV12-3 or TRBV12-4 to TRBJ2-1; perhaps TRBD1 as D (6 bases). The CDR3 spans 17 residues. V gave up 7 bases and J gave up 8 bases, with 27 bases separating them. The CDR3: CASTPTGAGVLIHEQFF. For the CDR3, the DNA is TGTGCCAGCACCCCAACCGGGGCAGGGGTGTTAATTCATGAGCAGTTCTTC.

The rearrangement uses TRBV20-1 and TRBJ2-7, with 8 bases fitting TRBD2. The trim removed 4 bases at V and 2 bases at J, leaving 10 bases unmatched. Per germline, CDR1 DFQATT and CDR2 SNEGSKA (reference sequence). This CDR3 has 15 residues. The CDR3, as DNA: TGCAGTGCTATCTTGGGTAGCGGGGCAACCTACGAGCAGTACTTC. This codes for CSAILGSGATYEQYF.

V and J are TRBV10-3 and TRBJ2-1; TRBD2 matches at 7 bases. Per the germline V gene, CDR1 is ENHRY and CDR2 is SYGVKD. J lost 4 bases, V lost 5 bases, and 11 bases had no gene match. This CDR3 region has 16 residues. CDR3 protein: CAISSSSGRNYNEQFF. The CDR3 DNA sequence: TGTGCCATCAGTTCCTCTAGCGGCCGGAATTACAATGAGCAGTTCTTC.

This clonotype was found a few times. The rearrangement joins TRBV3-1 to TRBJ2-2; D gene uncertain. The CDR3 runs to 13 residues. Germline lookup yields CDR1 LGHDT and CDR2 YNNKEL (reference sequence). V lost 6 bases to trimming and J lost 4 bases, with 9 bases between them. The CDR3 protein is CASRSTGTGELFF. The CDR3 nucleotides are TGTGCCAGCAGATCGACCGGCACCGGGGAGCTGTTTTTT.